The source of this TCR beta chain is a study of cytomegalovirus exposure and HLA in healthy donors. Study observations and caveats: V- and J-gene trimming in TCR beta was tied to a missense DCLRE1C variant by an analysis performed later. Immune exposure was documented only through CMV serostatus. Most observed TCR sequences were rare, whereas some public TCRs were detected in many donors.

PCR was performed using 60 Vbeta and 13 Jbeta primers. TCRdb keeps only in-frame clones here, not all; method: immunoSEQ multiplex PCR. The repertoire includes 160,000 or so clones, less than 90% of them detected once, and roughly 1.9% sits in the top ten. Trimming left V 5 bases short and J 9 bases short, with 13 bases between. The CDR3 has 12 residues. CDR1 MNHNS and CDR2 SASEGT come from the germline V gene. As concerns this clone: Its specificity is not known.

The gene calls are TRBV6-1 and TRBJ1-2; D may be TRBD1 (5 bases). Input material: PBMCs. This clonotype was sampled from a woman aged 18-29 years in good health and CMV-seronegative. CDR3 DNA sequence: TGTGCCAGCAGTTATCGGCAGGGTAGCTACACCTTC. Translation gives CASSYRQGSYTF.